This T cell receptor beta chain is from a study of blood T cell repertoires in COVID-19. The wider study: Whether acute or convalescent, the COVID-19 samples came from the United States, Italy and Spain.

In the study's own analysis: Counts of nucleated cells, estimated from reference gene primer amplification, were obtained. Method: immunoSEQ multiplex PCR; TCRdb's copy keeps in-frame clones and lacks some. V, J and clone size were drawn from that table, and D and trimming were deduced from the DNA. The top ten clones hold 11% to 15% of a sample with about 34,000 clones, 88% of them seen once. V gave up 7 bases and J gave up 8 bases, with 6 bases separating them. The CDR3 totals 11 residues. Germline V gene lookup returns CDR1 MDHEN and CDR2 SYDVKM. The sequence was collected from a man in his sixties with active COVID-19. V gene TRBV28 combines with J gene TRBJ1-6; D uncertain. The material sequenced was peripheral blood. The DNA for the CDR3 is TGTGCCAGCACCCGCGATTCACCCCTCCACTTT. It codes for CASTRDSPLHF.